The subject of this entry is one TCR beta chain. Its antigen is unknown. Germline is not matched at one junction end, which may reflect a read error. Clones were read by immunoSEQ multiplex PCR, and TCRdb kept only the in-frame ones, dropping some. The sample has tens of thousands of clones; around 91% are singletons. The sample comes from a study of a mutant IDH1 vaccine in newly diagnosed glioma. Across the whole study: Eight vaccine doses were administered to patients at weeks 1, 3, 5, 7, 11, 15, 19 and 23. General observations from the study: Across multiple MHC alleles, approximately 93% of patients had vaccine-induced responses.

Specified time point: week 11, during vaccination. In every dose of vaccine, 300 ug of mutant IDH1 20-mer peptide was given alongside topical imiquimod. CDR1 is SGHKS, CDR2 YYEKEE, per germline (reference sequence). This CDR3 is 14 amino acids long. Sequenced here: PBMCs, sampled from a glioma patient whose treatment included an IDH1 peptide vaccine. This clonotype was sampled from a man aged 18 to 30 with glioma. V gene TRBV5-5 combines with J gene TRBJ2-1, with D uncertain. The CDR3 nucleotides are TGTGCCAGCAGCCCGCGAGGCTCCAACAATGAGCAGTTCTTC. Translated: CASSPRGSNNEQFF.